The present TCR beta chain was sequenced within a study of blood T cell repertoires in COVID-19. Germline lookup yields CDR1 SGHVS and CDR2 FQNEAQ. The junction had 7 bases not matched to a gene; V was cut back by 2 bases and J by 7 bases. The CDR3 loop spans 14 amino acids. Original analysis: Reference gene primer amplification yielded estimated nucleated cell counts. Clones were sequenced by immunoSEQ multiplex PCR, and TCRdb holds only the in-frame ones, with some missing. Clone size and the V and J calls come from that table; the DNA yielded D and trimming. Of about 300,000 clones in the sample, about 89% were seen once.

The sequencing sample was made of PBMCs or T cells enriched from blood (not recorded which). This clonotype originated in a woman aged 18-35 years who had recovered from COVID-19. The chain recombines TRBV7-8 with TRBJ2-5; 7 positions agree with TRBD2. The CDR3 spells CASSLTRTSVTQYF. The CDR3 DNA follows: TGTGCCAGCAGCTTAACTCGGACTAGTGTGACCCAGTACTTC.